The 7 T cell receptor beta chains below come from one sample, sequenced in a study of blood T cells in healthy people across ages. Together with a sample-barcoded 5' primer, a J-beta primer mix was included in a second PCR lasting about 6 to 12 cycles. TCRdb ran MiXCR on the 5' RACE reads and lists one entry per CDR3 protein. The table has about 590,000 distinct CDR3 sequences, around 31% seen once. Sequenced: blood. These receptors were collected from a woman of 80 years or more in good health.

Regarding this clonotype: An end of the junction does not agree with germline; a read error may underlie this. The CDR3 nucleotides read TGCGTCAGCAGCGAAAGGACAGACATGAACACTGAAGCTTTCTTT. Its protein product is CVSSERTDMNTEAFF. The rearrangement uses TRBV5-1 and TRBJ1-1; possible D gene TRBD1, 6 bases. The CDR3 has 15 amino acids. CDR1 and CDR2 from the germline V gene are SGHRS and YFSETQ.

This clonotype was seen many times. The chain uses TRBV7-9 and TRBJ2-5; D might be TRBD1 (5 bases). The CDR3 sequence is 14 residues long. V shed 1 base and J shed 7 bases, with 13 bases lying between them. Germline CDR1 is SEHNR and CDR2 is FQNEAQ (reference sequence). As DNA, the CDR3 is TGTGCCAGCAGCTTAGAGTCAGGGTCCACGACCCAGTACTTC. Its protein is CASSLESGSTTQYF.

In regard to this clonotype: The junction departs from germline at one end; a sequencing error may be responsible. In DNA form, the CDR3 reads TGCGCCAGCAACTTGGGAGTCGAGCAGTACTTC. Translation: CASNLGVEQYF. The chain recombines TRBV5-1 with TRBJ2-7; a possible D gene is TRBD2 (5 bases). Germline loops: CDR1 SGHRS, CDR2 YFSETQ. CDR3 size: 11 residues.

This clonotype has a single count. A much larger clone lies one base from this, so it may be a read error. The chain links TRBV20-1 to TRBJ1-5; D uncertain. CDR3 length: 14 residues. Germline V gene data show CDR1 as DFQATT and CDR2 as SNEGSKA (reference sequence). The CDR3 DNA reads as TGCAGTGCTAGAGAGGCATTTAGCGATCAGCCCCAGCATTTT. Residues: CSAREAFSDQPQHF.

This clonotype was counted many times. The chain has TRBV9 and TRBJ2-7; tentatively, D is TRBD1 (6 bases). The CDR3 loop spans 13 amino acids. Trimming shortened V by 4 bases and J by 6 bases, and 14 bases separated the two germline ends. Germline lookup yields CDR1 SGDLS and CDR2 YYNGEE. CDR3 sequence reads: CASSPLQGSEQYF. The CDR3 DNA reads TGTGCCAGCAGCCCCCTACAGGGTAGCGAGCAGTACTTC.

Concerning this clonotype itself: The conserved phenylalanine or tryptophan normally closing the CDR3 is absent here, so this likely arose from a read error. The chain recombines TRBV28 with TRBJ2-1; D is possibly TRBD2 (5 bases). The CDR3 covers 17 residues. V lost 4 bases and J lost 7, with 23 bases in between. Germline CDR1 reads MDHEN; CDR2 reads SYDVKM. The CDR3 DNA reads TGTGCCAGCAGTTCCCCTCCTAGGGTTGGGAGCTCGAATGAGCAGTTCGTC. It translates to CASSSPPRVGSSNEQFV.

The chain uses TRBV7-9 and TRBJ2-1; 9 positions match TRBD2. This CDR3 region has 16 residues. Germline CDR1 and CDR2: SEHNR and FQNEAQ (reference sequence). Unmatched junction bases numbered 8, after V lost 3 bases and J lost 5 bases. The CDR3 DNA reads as TGTGCCAGCAGCTTCTTCACTAGCGGGTACAACAATGAGCAGTTCTTC. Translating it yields CASSFFTSGYNNEQFF. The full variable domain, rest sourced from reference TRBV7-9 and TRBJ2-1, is DTGVSQNPRHKITKRGQNVTFRCDPISEHNRLYWYRQTLGQGPEFLTYFQNEAQLEKSRLLSDRFSAERPKGSFSTLEIQRTEQGDSAMYLCASSFFTSGYNNEQFFGPGTRLTVL.